This TCR beta chain was identified during a study of PD-L1 blockade in urothelial cancer (dated 2017 in TCRdb). About the study as a whole: Therapy was started in 2014 for all patients, and atezolizumab 1,200 mg was administered intravenously every 3 weeks. About nine tenths of the roughly 29 patients were males with bladder-origin urothelial cancer, and about 65% of the roughly 30 reported a prior smoking history. Patients had an ECOG performance status of 0 or 1 and had received between 0 and 3 prior chemotherapy regimens. Blood samples were analyzed at 3 weeks after treatment start (second dose) and at 6 weeks after treatment start. Blood samples gave a median of about 130,000 T cells and some 83,000 unique TCRs, with a median clonality of roughly 0.081. The study was an exploratory multi-omic analysis of somatic, immune and clinical correlates of response to PD-L1 blockade with atezolizumab in urothelial cancer. Pretreatment tumor samples and matched peripheral blood, collected serially before and after atezolizumab treatment, underwent TCR sequencing. Progression-free survival longer than 6 months counted as durable clinical benefit, and TCR features were additionally tested against both progression-free and overall survival. In the same patients who had TCR sequencing, pretreatment tumors also underwent whole exome sequencing and RNA sequencing. Eight or nine patients reached durable clinical benefit, while roughly 22 patients did not. Pretreatment blood TCR-seq was available for twenty-nine patients, at least one posttreatment blood collection was obtained for 25 or so patients, and tumor TCR-seq was available for 25 or so patients.

Results the study describes overall, beyond this receptor: Because of the small sample size (n ≈ 30) and the many exploratory analyses performed, the results are intended to be regarded as hypothesis-generating. Greater expansion of tumor-associated TCR clones in peripheral blood 3 weeks after the start of treatment was observed in patients with durable benefit (n of about 20, p = 0.022). Improved progression-free and overall survival was found to be associated with pretreatment peripheral blood TCR clonality below the median.

For this clone: The antigen it binds to is not known. Base-call qualities are not available, and no considerably larger clone is one nucleotide away.

A total of 29 patients with locally advanced or metastatic urothelial carcinoma, treated at Memorial Sloan Kettering on a trial protocol, made up the cohort. Peripheral blood mononuclear cells were collected pretreatment and during treatment, at between 1 and 8 total time points per patient. The Qiagen DNeasy Blood extraction kit was used to purify genomic DNA from total PBMCs and from tumor samples. PBMCs were collected pretreatment and during treatment and were isolated and stored as previously described. The cysteine opens and the phenylalanine closes a CDR3 of 17 amino acids. The entry retains the CDR3 DNA only, 51 bases that are in frame from base 1. V is trimmed back by 0 bases and J by 0 bases, and the junction contains 4 bases that no gene match accounts for. The germline V gene provides CDR1 SGHDT and CDR2 YYEEEE. Synthetic TCR analog templates were spiked into each PCR so that absolute template abundance could be estimated from read counts. Using the immunoSEQ assay, TCRbeta CDR3 regions were amplified from genomic DNA with bias-controlled V and J gene primers. Sequencing of rearranged TCRbeta segments was performed at approximately 20X coverage. As for the authors' bioinformatics: Clustering was used to correct sequencing errors, and CDR3s were annotated against IMGT so that V, D and J genes could be assigned. Downstream analyses used only productive TCRbeta rearrangements, leaving out any out-of-frame or stop-codon sequences. Clonality was calculated as one minus the Shannon entropy normalized by the log of the number of unique productive sequences. Clones differing between time points or between blood and tumor were identified by Fisher's exact test with Benjamini-Hochberg correction at adjusted p below 0.01. Entries here come from immuneACCESS through TCRdb and include only in-frame sequences with V and J called. Some clones fail to appear in such tables; in the studies checked, an unresolved V gene covers under half of the shortfall, and the cause of the remainder is unknown. The V and J calls and clone size were taken over from that table, and D and trimming were inferred from the DNA. This sample gives about 52,000 clones in total; around 77% of them show up just once. The ten largest clones take up approximately 3.3% of the sample.

This TCR was sampled from a man between 65 and 79 years old with urothelial cancer. The material sequenced was PBMCs, taken around atezolizumab (anti-PD-L1) treatment. Recombination joined TRBV5-6 with TRBJ2-2; 8 bases in the middle match TRBD1. The sequence in DNA is TGTGCCAGCAGCTTGGACAGGGGGAGGACGAACACCGGGGAGCTGTTTTTT. This translates into CASSLDRGRTNTGELFF.